The 6 T cell receptor beta chains below all came from one sample that was sequenced in a study of cytomegalovirus exposure and HLA in healthy donors. The data were produced by immunoSEQ multiplex PCR, yet TCRdb's version contains in-frame clones alone and is incomplete. The sample shows about 250,000 clones, roughly 87% of them seen only once. The sequencing sample was made of PBMCs. The receptors stem from a man aged 18 to 29 in good health and CMV-seropositive.

This clone was observed at least ten times. This chain links TRBV7-2 with TRBJ1-5; D call uncertain. The CDR3 runs to 15 residues. Germline V gene data show CDR1 as SGHTA and CDR2 as FQGNSA. The germline V and J ends were trimmed by 1 base and 6 bases, with 13 bases remaining between them. The CDR3 loop reads CASSLGLDMGQPQHF. The CDR3 DNA follows: TGTGCCAGCAGCTTAGGACTCGATATGGGTCAGCCCCAGCATTTT.

This chain joins TRBV2 and TRBJ2-1, with D perhaps being TRBD1 or TRBD2 (5 bases each). V dropped 4 bases and J dropped 7 bases, with 11 bases sitting between them. This CDR3 comprises 13 residues. Germline CDR1 is SNHLY and CDR2 is FYNNEI. In nucleotides, the CDR3 is TGTGCCAGCAGTGCGGGACGAGGTAATGAGCAGTTCTTC. Translated, it gives CASSAGRGNEQFF.

V usage is TRBV2 and J usage is TRBJ2-7; 14 nucleotides agree with TRBD2. This CDR3 spans 16 amino acids. Germline CDR1 is SNHLY and CDR2 is FYNNEI. V gave up 6 bases and J gave up 4 bases; unmatched junction bases: 8. In nucleotides, the CDR3 is TGTGCCAGCAGACCTAGGGGGACTAGCGGGAGTTACGAGCAGTACTTC. It is translated as CASRPRGTSGSYEQYF.

This clone was counted once. The gene calls are TRBV29-1 and TRBJ1-1, with D possibly TRBD1 on 6 matching bases. Germline V gives CDR1 SQVTM, CDR2 ANQGSEA. The CDR3 totals 12 residues. V gave up 4 bases and J gave up 4 bases, with 10 bases separating them. The CDR3 DNA follows: TGCAGCGTTGGAGGGGGTGGCACTGAAGCTTTCTTT. This sequence encodes CSVGGGGTEAFF.

CDR3 amino acids: CASSHLDTNTEAFF. In DNA form, the CDR3 reads TGCGCCAGCAGCCACTTGGACACGAACACTGAAGCTTTCTTT. The J gene is TRBJ1-1, the V gene TRBV4-1, with D possibly matching TRBD1 (5 bases). The CDR3 contains 14 residues. CDR1 is MGHRA, CDR2 YSYEKL, per germline. Trimming removed 3 bases from V and 1 base from J, with 9 bases in between.

This rearrangement joins TRBV5-1 to TRBJ2-5; D remains unclear. The V end was cut by 4 bases, the J end by 5 bases, with 15 bases between. Germline V gene sequence: CDR1 SGHRS, CDR2 YFSETQ. The CDR3 length is 14 residues. CDR3 residues: CASSPSGFWETQYF. DNA for the CDR3: TGCGCCAGCAGCCCCTCTGGGTTCTGGGAGACCCAGTACTTC.